The clone carrying this T cell receptor (beta chain) appeared many times. Trimming took off 7 bases at V and 6 bases at J, with 18 bases between the two ends. Germline values: CDR1 SGHRS, CDR2 YFSETQ. This CDR3 comprises 14 residues. These data come from a study of T cells after yellow fever vaccination. Each CDR3 protein is one row after TCRdb ran MiXCR on the 5' RACE reads. The data contain around 140,000 distinct CDR3 sequences, approximately 7.7% of them singletons. The clonotype comes from a man aged 25 to 40 who received the YFV17D yellow fever vaccine. The V and J genes are TRBV5-1 and TRBJ2-3; D assignment may be TRBD1 or TRBD2 (5 bases each). Sequenced material: CD4+ T cells sorted from PBMCs, taken 5 days after the yellow fever booster vaccination. CDR3 in DNA: TGCGCCAGCGGTAAGGGGCCAGGACTTGATACGCAGTATTTT. This encodes CASGKGPGLDTQYF.